This T cell receptor (beta chain) was captured by sequencing in a study of T cell repertoires in cytomegalovirus infection. Overall study: Both CMV infection and a matching HLA type were indicated by public TCR beta signatures. General study findings and limits: CMV carriers with the relevant HLA were identified by cumulative public TCR beta family frequency. HLA-C-restricted CMV-specific TCR beta clonotypes prevailed in the ex vivo response.

In this sample, this clonotype turned up many times. The antigen is undetermined. Per the germline V gene, CDR1 is MNHEY and CDR2 is SMNVEV (reference sequence). The CDR3 contains 13 residues. Trimming took 2 bases from V and 5 from J, leaving 10 bases between them. TCRdb re-derived calls from the reads in MiXCR, one entry per CDR3 protein. The sample gives under 600,000 distinct CDR3 sequences, 15% to 20% of which show up once; under 30% is in the top ten. The sequenced material came from CD8+ T cells from PBMCs. The chain recombines TRBV27 with TRBJ2-7; no clear D. The origin of this receptor is a human donor in good health (CMV status not recorded). Some clones in this sample may be carry-over from other donors' samples. The CDR3 loop is CASSLGVIDEQYF. The CDR3 DNA is TGTGCCAGCAGTTTAGGGGTGATCGACGAGCAGTACTTC.